One T cell receptor (beta chain) is described in this entry. Its antigen is as yet unknown. Sequencing used immunoSEQ multiplex PCR; TCRdb keeps in-frame clones, though not all of them. The data hold fewer than 25,000 clones, with approximately 87% observed a single time. The sample is drawn from a study of T cells in localized non-small cell lung cancer. General study results and limits: Peak T cell clonality was found in uninvolved adjacent lung, exceeding tumor. Greater blood T cell density accompanied longer overall survival.

Sample: PBMCs, taken before any cancer treatment. The TCR was taken from a man aged 40-75 years with stage II lung adenocarcinoma.

CDR3 amino acids: CASRKCAGARGNQPQHF. CDR3 bases: TGCGCCAGCCGGAAATGTGCGGGGGCGCGGGGCAATCAGCCCCAGCATTTT. The V gene is TRBV23-1, the J gene TRBJ1-5, with a tentative D call TRBD1 (6 bases). TRBV23-1 is recorded as an ORF, its role being uncertain. Trimming took 8 bases from V and 2 from J, leaving 22 bases between them. There are 17 residues in the CDR3.